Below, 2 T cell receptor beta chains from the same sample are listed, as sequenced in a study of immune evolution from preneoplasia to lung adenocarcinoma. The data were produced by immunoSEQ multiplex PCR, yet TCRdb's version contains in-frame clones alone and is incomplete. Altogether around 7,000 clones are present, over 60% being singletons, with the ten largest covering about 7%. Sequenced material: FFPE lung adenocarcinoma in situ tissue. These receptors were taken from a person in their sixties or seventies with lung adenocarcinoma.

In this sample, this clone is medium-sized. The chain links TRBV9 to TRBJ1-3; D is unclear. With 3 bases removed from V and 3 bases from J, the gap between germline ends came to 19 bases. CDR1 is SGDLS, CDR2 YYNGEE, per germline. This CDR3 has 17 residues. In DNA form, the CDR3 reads TGTGCCAGCAGCGCCCCTGGTATGGGGTTTCGTGGAAACACCATATATTTT. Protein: CASSAPGMGFRGNTIYF.

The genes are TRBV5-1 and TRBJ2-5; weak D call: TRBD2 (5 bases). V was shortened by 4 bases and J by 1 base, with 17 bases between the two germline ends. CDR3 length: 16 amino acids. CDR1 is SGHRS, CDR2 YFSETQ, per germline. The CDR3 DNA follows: TGCGCCAGCAGCCCGGCCACTAGGAGAGGCCAAGAGACCCAGTACTTC. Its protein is CASSPATRRGQETQYF.